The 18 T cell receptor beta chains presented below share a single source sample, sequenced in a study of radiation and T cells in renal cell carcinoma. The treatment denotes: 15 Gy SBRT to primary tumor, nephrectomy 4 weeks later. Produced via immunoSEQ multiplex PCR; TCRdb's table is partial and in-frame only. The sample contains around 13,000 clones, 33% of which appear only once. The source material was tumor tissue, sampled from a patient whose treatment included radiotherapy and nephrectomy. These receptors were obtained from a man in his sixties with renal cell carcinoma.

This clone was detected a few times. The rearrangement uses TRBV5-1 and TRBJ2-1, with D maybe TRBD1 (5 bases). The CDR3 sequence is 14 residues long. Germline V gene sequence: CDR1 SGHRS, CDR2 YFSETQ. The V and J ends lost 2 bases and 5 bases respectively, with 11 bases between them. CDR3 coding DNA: TGCGCCAGCAGCTTTGCGCAGGGAAACAATGAGCAGTTCTTC. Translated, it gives CASSFAQGNNEQFF. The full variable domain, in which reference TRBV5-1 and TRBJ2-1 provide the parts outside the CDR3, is KAGVTQTPRYLIKTRGQQVTLSCSPISGHRSVSWYQQTPGQGLQFLFEYFSETQRNKGNFPGRFSGRQFSNSRSEMNVSTLELGDSALYLCASSFAQGNNEQFFGPGTRLTVL.

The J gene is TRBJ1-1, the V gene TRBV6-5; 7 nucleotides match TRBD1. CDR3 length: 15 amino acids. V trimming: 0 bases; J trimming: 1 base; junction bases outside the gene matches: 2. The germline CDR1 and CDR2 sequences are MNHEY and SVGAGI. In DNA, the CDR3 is TGTGCCAGCAGTTACTCAGGGACAGCGAACACTGAAGCTTTCTTT. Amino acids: CASSYSGTANTEAFF.

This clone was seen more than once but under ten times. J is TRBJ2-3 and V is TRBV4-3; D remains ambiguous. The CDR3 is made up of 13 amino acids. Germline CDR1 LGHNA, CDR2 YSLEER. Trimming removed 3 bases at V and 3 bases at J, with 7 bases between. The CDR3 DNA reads TGCGCCAGCAGCCAGATGCCGACAGATACGCAGTATTTT. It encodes CASSQMPTDTQYF.

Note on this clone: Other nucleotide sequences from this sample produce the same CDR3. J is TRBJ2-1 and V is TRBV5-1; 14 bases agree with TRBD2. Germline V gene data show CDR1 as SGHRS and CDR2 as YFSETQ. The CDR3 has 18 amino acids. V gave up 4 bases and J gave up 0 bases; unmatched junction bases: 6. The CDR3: CASSTGTSGGSSYNEQFF. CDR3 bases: TGCGCCAGCAGCACTGGGACTAGCGGGGGTTCCTCCTACAATGAGCAGTTCTTC.

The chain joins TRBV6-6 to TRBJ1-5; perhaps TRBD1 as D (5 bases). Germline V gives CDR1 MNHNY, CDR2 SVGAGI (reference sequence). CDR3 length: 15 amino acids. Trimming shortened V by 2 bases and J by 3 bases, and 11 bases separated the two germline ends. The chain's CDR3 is CASSYPGPNNQPQHF. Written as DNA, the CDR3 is TGTGCCAGCAGTTACCCGGGGCCCAACAATCAGCCCCAGCATTTT.

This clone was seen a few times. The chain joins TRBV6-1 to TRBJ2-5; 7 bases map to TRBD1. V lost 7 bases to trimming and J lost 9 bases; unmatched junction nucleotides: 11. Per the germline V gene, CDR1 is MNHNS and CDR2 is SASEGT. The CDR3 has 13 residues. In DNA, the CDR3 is TGTGCCAGCATTCCGGGACAGTCCGCGGCCCAGTACTTC. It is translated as CASIPGQSAAQYF.

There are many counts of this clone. The CDR3 reads CASSPSSANEQFF. For the CDR3, the DNA is TGCGCCAGCAGCCCAAGTTCAGCAAATGAGCAGTTCTTC. The gene calls are TRBV5-1 and TRBJ2-1; D gene ambiguous. V dropped 4 bases and J dropped 7 bases, with 12 bases sitting between them. Germline CDR1 SGHRS, CDR2 YFSETQ. The CDR3 has 13 amino acids.

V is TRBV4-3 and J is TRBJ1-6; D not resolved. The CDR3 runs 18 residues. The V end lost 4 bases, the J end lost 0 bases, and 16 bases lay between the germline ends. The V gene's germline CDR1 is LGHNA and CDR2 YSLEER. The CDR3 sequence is CASSLSRTQSSYNSPLHF. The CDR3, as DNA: TGCGCCAGCAGCCTTTCCCGGACCCAGAGCTCCTATAATTCACCCCTCCACTTT.

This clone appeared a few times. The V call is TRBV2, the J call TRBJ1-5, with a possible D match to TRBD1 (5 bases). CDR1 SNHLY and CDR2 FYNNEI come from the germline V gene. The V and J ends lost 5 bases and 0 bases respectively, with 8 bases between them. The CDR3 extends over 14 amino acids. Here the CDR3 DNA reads TGTGCCAGCAGTTACAGGTATAGCAATCAGCCCCAGCATTTT. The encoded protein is CASSYRYSNQPQHF.

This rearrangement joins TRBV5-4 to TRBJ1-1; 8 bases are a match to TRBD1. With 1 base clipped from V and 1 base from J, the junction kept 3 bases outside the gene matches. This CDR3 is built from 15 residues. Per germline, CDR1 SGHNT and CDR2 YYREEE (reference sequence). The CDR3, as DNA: TGTGCCAGCAGCTTGCGGACAGGGTGGAACACTGAAGCTTTCTTT. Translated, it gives CASSLRTGWNTEAFF.

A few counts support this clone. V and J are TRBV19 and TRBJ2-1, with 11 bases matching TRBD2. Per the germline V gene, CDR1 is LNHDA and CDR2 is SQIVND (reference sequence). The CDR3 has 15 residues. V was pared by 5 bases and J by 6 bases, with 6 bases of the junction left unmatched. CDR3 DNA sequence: TGTGCCAGTAGTGTAGCGGGAGGGCCTGGCAATGAGCAGTTCTTC. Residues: CASSVAGGPGNEQFF.

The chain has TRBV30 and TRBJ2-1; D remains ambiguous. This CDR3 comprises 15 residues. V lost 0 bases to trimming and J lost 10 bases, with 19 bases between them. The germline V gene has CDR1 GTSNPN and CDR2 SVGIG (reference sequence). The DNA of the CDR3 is TGTGCCTGGAGTGTAATGGGGTCGGCGAATTGGGAGCAGTTCTTC. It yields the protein CAWSVMGSANWEQFF.

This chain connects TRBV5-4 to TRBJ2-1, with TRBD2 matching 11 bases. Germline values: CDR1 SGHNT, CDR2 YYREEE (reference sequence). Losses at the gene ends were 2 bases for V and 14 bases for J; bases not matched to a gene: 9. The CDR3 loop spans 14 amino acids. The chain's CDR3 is CASSLPRLAGPKFF. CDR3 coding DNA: TGTGCCAGCAGCTTACCCAGACTAGCGGGGCCGAAGTTCTTC.

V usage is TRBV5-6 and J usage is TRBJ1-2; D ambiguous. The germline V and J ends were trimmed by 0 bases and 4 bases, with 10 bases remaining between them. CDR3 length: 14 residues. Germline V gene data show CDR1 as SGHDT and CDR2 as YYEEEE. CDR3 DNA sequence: TGTGCCAGCAGCTTGGTCGGCTCAGGCTATGGCTACACCTTC. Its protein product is CASSLVGSGYGYTF.

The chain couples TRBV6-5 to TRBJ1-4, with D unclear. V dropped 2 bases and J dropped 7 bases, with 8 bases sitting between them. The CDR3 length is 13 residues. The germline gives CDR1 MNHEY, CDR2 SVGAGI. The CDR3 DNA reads TGTGCCAGCAGTTACGGACTGGGTGAAAAACTGTTTTTT. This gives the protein CASSYGLGEKLFF.

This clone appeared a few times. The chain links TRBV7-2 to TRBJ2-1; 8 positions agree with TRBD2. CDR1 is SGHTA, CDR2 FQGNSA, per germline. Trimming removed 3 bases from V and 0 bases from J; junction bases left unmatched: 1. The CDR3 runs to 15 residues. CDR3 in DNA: TGTGCCAGCAGCTTCAGCGGGAGCTCCTACAATGAGCAGTTCTTC. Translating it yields CASSFSGSSYNEQFF. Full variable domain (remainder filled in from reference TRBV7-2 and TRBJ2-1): GAGVSQSPSNKVTEKGKDVELRCDPISGHTALYWYRQSLGQGLEFLIYFQGNSAPDKSGLPSDRFSAERTGGSVSTLTIQRTQQEDSAVYLCASSFSGSSYNEQFFGPGTRLTVL.

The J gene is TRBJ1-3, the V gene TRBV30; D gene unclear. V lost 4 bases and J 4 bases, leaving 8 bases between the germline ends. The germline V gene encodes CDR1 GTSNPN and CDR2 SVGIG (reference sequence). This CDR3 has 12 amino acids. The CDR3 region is CAWTSEGNTIYF. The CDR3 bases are TGTGCCTGGACTTCGGAGGGAAACACCATATATTTT.

The CDR3 protein is CASRAGGNTIYF. CDR3 nucleotide sequence: TGTGCCAGCAGGGCGGGGGGAAACACCATATATTTT. The chain carries TRBV2 and TRBJ1-3; D is undetermined. V was trimmed by 6 bases and J by 4 bases, leaving 7 bases between them. The CDR3 is 12 amino acids. The germline V gene encodes CDR1 SNHLY and CDR2 FYNNEI.